The clone carrying this TCR beta chain occurred a few times. Its target is not known. The data stem from a study of vaccination and CD4 T cells after COVID-19. Study in general: By nasal swab PCR, the convalescent patients were SARS-CoV-2 positive, with several mild cases and one severe. Sampling after COVID took place at a median of around 91 days (range 35 to 161) following diagnosis.

The Oncomine TCR Beta short-read assay sequenced DNA from cultured CD4+ T cells. Each CDR3 protein is one row after TCRdb ran MiXCR on the PCR reads. The sample shows some 15,000 distinct CDR3 sequences, 55% to 75% of them seen only once. The treatment was: approximately 11-day PBMC culture with coronavirus spike peptide pools or control peptides (ViraFEST assay). With peptide pools, ViraFEST first expanded antigen-specific T cells and afterwards sequenced their TCRs. Germline CDR1 is DFQATT and CDR2 is SNEGSKA (reference sequence). This CDR3 region has 15 residues. The ends were cut back, 5 bases at V and 1 base at J, with 14 bases in the middle.

This chain uses TRBV20-1 with TRBJ2-2; D call uncertain. The TCR sequence derives from a human donor who had recovered from COVID-19. Sequencing used CD4+ T cells from blood, cultured in vitro. The CDR3 sequence is CSASDQSKNTGELFF. The CDR3, as DNA: TGCAGTGCTTCCGACCAATCTAAGAACACCGGGGAGCTGTTTTTT.